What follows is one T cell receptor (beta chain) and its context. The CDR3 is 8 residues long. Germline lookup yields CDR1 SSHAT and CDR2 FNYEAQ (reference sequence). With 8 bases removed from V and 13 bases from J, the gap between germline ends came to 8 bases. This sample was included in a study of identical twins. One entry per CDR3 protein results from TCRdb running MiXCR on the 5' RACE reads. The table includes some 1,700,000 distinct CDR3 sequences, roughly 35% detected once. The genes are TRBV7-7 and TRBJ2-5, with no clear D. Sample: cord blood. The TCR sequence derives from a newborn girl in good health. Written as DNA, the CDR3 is TGTGCCAGCCCCTCGGGGTACTTC. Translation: CASPSGYF.